These 26 T cell receptor beta chains were sequenced from one sample in a study of T cell changes during pregnancy in multiple sclerosis. Generated by immunoSEQ multiplex PCR, the TCRdb table keeps only in-frame clones and is missing some. The sample yields 75,000 to 95,000 clones, more than 85% seen once. The specimen was peripheral blood, collected in the first trimester of pregnancy. The source of these receptors is a female donor with multiple sclerosis, enrolled in a pregnancy study.

This rearrangement joins TRBV5-1 to TRBJ2-7; 8 bases are shared with TRBD2. Germline trimming cut 3 bases from V and 6 bases from J; bases unmatched to any gene: 8. The germline V gene encodes CDR1 SGHRS and CDR2 YFSETQ. This CDR3 has 14 residues. The DNA for the CDR3 is TGCGCCAGCAGCTCGGGAGGGGAATTGATCGAGCAGTACTTC. As protein: CASSSGGELIEQYF. The full variable domain, its missing parts supplied by reference TRBV5-1 and TRBJ2-7, is KAGVTQTPRYLIKTRGQQVTLSCSPISGHRSVSWYQQTPGQGLQFLFEYFSETQRNKGNFPGRFSGRQFSNSRSEMNVSTLELGDSALYLCASSSGGELIEQYFGPGTRLTVT.

The sample holds one count of this clone. The J gene is TRBJ2-7, the V gene TRBV6-6, with D tentatively TRBD1 (7 bases). V was trimmed by 4 bases and J by 3 bases, leaving 19 bases between them. The CDR3 length is 16 residues. Germline CDR1 MNHNY, CDR2 SVGAGI (reference sequence). The CDR3 loop is CASSLEGQNYIYEQYF. The CDR3 nucleotides are TGTGCCAGCAGTTTGGAGGGACAGAACTATATCTACGAGCAGTACTTC.

This clone is a singleton in its sample. The chain uses TRBV5-1 and TRBJ1-3; 9 positions match TRBD1. With 3 bases clipped from V and 0 bases from J, the junction kept 7 bases outside the gene matches. This CDR3 has 17 residues. Germline-derived CDR1 and CDR2 are SGHRS and YFSETQ. CDR3 sequence reads: CASSSLWTGASGNTIYF. The CDR3 DNA sequence: TGCGCCAGCAGCTCGCTATGGACAGGGGCCTCTGGAAACACCATATATTTT.

This clone was seen a single time. V is TRBV5-6 and J is TRBJ1-2; D call uncertain. Trimming removed 1 base from V and 0 bases from J, with 10 bases in between. The CDR3 loop spans 15 amino acids. The V gene's germline CDR1 is SGHDT and CDR2 YYEEEE. The CDR3 region is CASSLFGLANYGYTF. DNA for the CDR3: TGTGCCAGCAGCTTGTTCGGGTTGGCTAACTATGGCTACACCTTC.

The CDR3 DNA follows: TGTGCCTGGAGCTATATTAGCGGGAATAACAATGAGCAGTTCTTC. Translation gives CAWSYISGNNNEQFF. This sequence joins TRBV30 and TRBJ2-1; 8 nucleotides agree with TRBD2. CDR3 length: 15 amino acids. Germline V lookup: CDR1 GTSNPN, CDR2 SVGIG (reference sequence). J gave up 5 bases and V 3 bases, and 9 bases lay outside the gene matches.

The rearrangement links TRBV18 to TRBJ1-2; possibly TRBD1 for D (6 bases). This CDR3 has 14 residues. Germline V gene lookup returns CDR1 KGHSH and CDR2 LQKENI. Trimming stripped 3 bases from V and 4 bases from J, with 12 bases between. For the CDR3, the DNA is TGTGCCAGCTCACCTCTCAAGGACAGCTATGGCTACACCTTC. Translated: CASSPLKDSYGYTF.

This clone was recorded a few times. The rearrangement uses TRBV10-3 and TRBJ2-7; 7 bases are a match to TRBD2. CDR1 is ENHRY, CDR2 SYGVKD, per germline. V lost 10 bases to trimming and J lost 0 bases; unmatched junction nucleotides: 6. The CDR3 spans 13 residues. CDR3 nucleotides: TGTGCCACCCTACGGACTAGCTCCTACGAGCAGTACTTC. Amino acid sequence: CATLRTSSYEQYF.

This chain connects TRBV29-1 to TRBJ2-7; D remains ambiguous. In germline, CDR1 is SQVTM, CDR2 ANQGSEA. The CDR3 length is 12 residues. Trimming left V 7 bases short and J 3 bases short, with 13 bases between. This CDR3 is CSASADNYEQYF. The CDR3 region has the DNA TGCAGCGCCAGTGCAGACAACTACGAGCAGTACTTC.

Only one count was recorded for this clone. The genes are TRBV6-6 and TRBJ1-5; D possibly corresponds to TRBD1 (5 bases). There are 14 residues in the CDR3. V was clipped by 6 bases and J by 3 bases, with 12 bases between them. Germline loops: CDR1 MNHNY, CDR2 SVGAGI (reference sequence). Here the CDR3 DNA reads TGTGCCAGCAGCCAGGGCCCGGTCAATCAGCCCCAGCATTTT. This translates into CASSQGPVNQPQHF.

Worth noting for this clone: In the same sample, other DNA sequences code for this CDR3. The chain joins TRBV6-1 to TRBJ2-7; 8 bases match TRBD1. V gave up 5 bases and J gave up 3 bases; unmatched junction bases: 6. This CDR3 region has 14 residues. The germline V gene encodes CDR1 MNHNS and CDR2 SASEGT. The CDR3 nucleotides are TGTGCCAGCAGTATACGGACAGGGAACTACGAGCAGTACTTC. It translates to CASSIRTGNYEQYF.

The rearrangement joins TRBV5-8 to TRBJ1-2; TRBD1 aligns across 12 bases. CDR3 size: 17 residues. The germline gives CDR1 SGHTS, CDR2 YDEGEE. Trimming at V came to 3 bases and at J to 6 bases, leaving 12 bases not matched to a gene. In DNA form, the CDR3 reads TGTGCCAGCAGCTCGGCCGGGACAGGGGGCTCGTTTAATGGCTACACCTTC. Protein product: CASSSAGTGGSFNGYTF.

This clone was detected only once. V is TRBV19 and J is TRBJ1-1; weak D call: TRBD1 (6 bases). The V gene lost 5 bases and the J gene lost 1 base, with 11 bases spanning the gap. The CDR3 sequence is 14 residues long. Germline CDR1 is LNHDA and CDR2 is SQIVND (reference sequence). As DNA, the CDR3 is TGTGCCAGTAGTTCAGGGGTCAAGAACACTGAAGCTTTCTTT. This codes for CASSSGVKNTEAFF.

The genes are TRBV6-1 and TRBJ1-2, with 7 bases fitting TRBD1. This CDR3 has 15 residues. In germline, CDR1 is MNHNS, CDR2 SASEGT. V lost 6 bases, J lost 4 bases, and 11 bases stayed unmatched. The CDR3 bases are TGTGCCAGCAGAGGAGGGACAGCACTTAGCTATGGCTACACCTTC. Amino acids: CASRGGTALSYGYTF.

The chain has TRBV30 and TRBJ2-5, with D tentatively TRBD2 (6 bases). Per the germline V gene, CDR1 is GTSNPN and CDR2 is SVGIG (reference sequence). Trimming cost V 0 bases and J 2 bases, with 13 bases left between them. The CDR3 spans 15 residues. CDR3 region: CAWSVRGGGQETQYF. DNA for the CDR3: TGTGCCTGGAGTGTACGGGGTGGAGGGCAAGAGACCCAGTACTTC. Filled out from reference TRBV30 and TRBJ2-5, the complete variable domain reads SQTIHQWPATLVQPVGSPLSLECTVEGTSNPNLYWYRQAAGRGLQLLFYSVGIGQISSEVPQNLSASRPQDRQFILSSKKLLLSDSGFYLCAWSVRGGGQETQYFGPGTRLLVL.

This clone appeared a single time. The chain joins TRBV28 to TRBJ1-5; 7 bases are a match to TRBD1. The germline CDR1 and CDR2 sequences are MDHEN and SYDVKM. CDR3 length: 12 amino acids. V lost 6 bases to trimming and J lost 4 bases; unmatched junction nucleotides: 0. The CDR3 loop reads CASRQGNQPQHF. DNA for the CDR3: TGTGCCAGCAGACAGGGGAATCAGCCCCAGCATTTT.

The chain recombines TRBV6-5 with TRBJ2-7; D possibly corresponds to TRBD2 (7 bases). Trimming cost V 5 bases and J 8 bases, with 16 bases left between them. CDR3 length: 13 amino acids. Germline lookup yields CDR1 MNHEY and CDR2 SVGAGI. The CDR3 is CASSRGGRSQQYF. The CDR3 DNA reads as TGTGCCAGCAGTAGGGGGGGGAGGTCACAGCAGTACTTC.

The chain combines TRBV5-1 with TRBJ1-2, with 8 bases matching TRBD1. The germline CDR1 and CDR2 sequences are SGHRS and YFSETQ. CDR3 length equals 14 residues. V gave up 3 bases and J gave up 4 bases; unmatched junction bases: 5. The CDR3 DNA reads TGCGCCAGCAGCTGGGGTACAGGGGGCTATGGCTACACCTTC. This encodes CASSWGTGGYGYTF.

The CDR3 coding sequence is TGTGCCAGTAGCTCCCCTGGAGAGACGACAGGGTCAGGGAAAGGTGAAGCTTTCTTT. This encodes CASSSPGETTGSGKGEAFF. The V call is TRBV19, the J call TRBJ1-1, with TRBD1 identical over 7 bases. With 6 bases clipped from V and 7 bases from J, the junction kept 26 bases outside the gene matches. Germline-derived CDR1 and CDR2 are LNHDA and SQIVND (reference sequence). The CDR3 has 19 amino acids.

This clone was counted a single time. The chain couples TRBV19 to TRBJ1-5; 9 bases are shared with TRBD1. The CDR3 runs 14 residues. Germline CDR1 reads LNHDA; CDR2 reads SQIVND (reference sequence). J gave up 5 bases and V 6 bases, and 5 bases lay outside the gene matches. CDR3 nucleotides: TGTGCCAGTAGCTCCGGGACAGGGTATCAGCCCCAGCATTTT. Protein sequence: CASSSGTGYQPQHF.

The chain carries TRBV5-1 and TRBJ1-3, with D possibly matching TRBD1 (6 bases). This CDR3 region has 15 residues. The germline gives CDR1 SGHRS, CDR2 YFSETQ. The V and J ends lost 4 bases and 2 bases respectively, with 13 bases between them. This chain's CDR3 is CASSTLTGTGNTIYF. The DNA for the CDR3 is TGCGCCAGCAGCACGCTCACAGGGACTGGAAACACCATATATTTT.

The chain carries TRBV6-5 and TRBJ2-1; 7 nucleotides agree with TRBD1. CDR1 is MNHEY and CDR2 is SVGAGI in the germline V gene. J lost 7 bases, V lost 11 bases, and 5 bases had no gene match. The CDR3 covers 11 residues. CDR3 amino acids: CAQTGMNEQFF. The CDR3 DNA reads TGTGCCCAGACAGGGATGAATGAGCAGTTCTTC.

The chain carries TRBV7-9 and TRBJ1-1; D gene uncertain. Trimming shortened V by 5 bases and J by 5 bases, and 15 bases separated the two germline ends. The CDR3 runs to 14 residues. Germline lookup yields CDR1 SEHNR and CDR2 FQNEAQ (reference sequence). As DNA, the CDR3 is TGTGCCAGCAGCGGTACAAGTCGAGGGACTGAAGCTTTCTTT. Its translation is CASSGTSRGTEAFF.

The V call is TRBV28, the J call TRBJ2-7; 9 bases agree with TRBD2. The CDR3 totals 15 residues. CDR1 is MDHEN, CDR2 SYDVKM, per germline. V shed 8 bases, J shed 2 bases, and the junction held 10 bases outside the gene matches. CDR3 region: CASSRGLAGTYEQYF. The CDR3 DNA is TGTGCCAGCTCAAGGGGGCTAGCGGGAACCTACGAGCAGTACTTC.

In this sample, this clone turned up once. The sample has other DNA sequences that encode this CDR3 too. This chain uses TRBV28 with TRBJ2-3, with 10 positions matching TRBD1. J was trimmed by 1 base and V by 5 bases; bases with no gene match: 3. This CDR3 is 15 amino acids long. Per the germline V gene, CDR1 is MDHEN and CDR2 is SYDVKM. The CDR3 sequence is CASSPGTGGTDTQYF. The DNA of the CDR3 is TGTGCCAGCAGTCCCGGGACAGGGGGCACAGATACGCAGTATTTT.

A remark on this clone: One end of the junction does not line up with germline, which may come from a read error. This chain connects TRBV6-1 to TRBJ2-5; TRBD1 matches at 9 bases. Looked up from germline, CDR1 is MNHNS and CDR2 is SASEGT. The CDR3 is made up of 15 amino acids. The CDR3 coding sequence is TGTGCCAGCAGTGTACAGGGGGCGAACCAGGAGACCCAGTACTTC. This sequence encodes CASSVQGANQETQYF.

The rearrangement uses TRBV7-3 and TRBJ2-3, with TRBD1 as a possible D gene (5 bases). CDR3 size: 11 residues. Germline assignment: CDR1 SGHTA and CDR2 FQGTGA. Between the trimmed V and J ends, which lost 5 bases and 5 bases, there was a span of 5 bases. This CDR3 is CASSRGDTQYF. CDR3 DNA sequence: TGTGCCAGCAGCAGGGGAGATACGCAGTATTTT. The whole variable domain, remainder taken from reference TRBV7-3 and TRBJ2-3, is GAGVSQTPSNKVTEKGKYVELRCDPISGHTALYWYRQSLGQGPEFLIYFQGTGAADDSGLPNDRFFAVRPEGSVSTLKIQRTERGDSAVYLCASSRGDTQYFGPGTRLTVL.